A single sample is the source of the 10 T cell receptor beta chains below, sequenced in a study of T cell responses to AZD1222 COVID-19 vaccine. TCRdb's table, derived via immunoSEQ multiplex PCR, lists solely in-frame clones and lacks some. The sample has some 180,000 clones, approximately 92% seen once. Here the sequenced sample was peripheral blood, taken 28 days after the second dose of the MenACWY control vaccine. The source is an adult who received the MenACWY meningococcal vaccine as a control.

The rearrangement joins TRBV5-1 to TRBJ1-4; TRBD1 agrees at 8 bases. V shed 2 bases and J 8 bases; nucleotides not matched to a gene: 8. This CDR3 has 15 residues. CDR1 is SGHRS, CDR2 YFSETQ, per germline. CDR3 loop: CASSFGQGVGEKLFF. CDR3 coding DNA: TGCGCCAGCAGCTTCGGACAGGGTGTAGGAGAAAAACTGTTTTTT.

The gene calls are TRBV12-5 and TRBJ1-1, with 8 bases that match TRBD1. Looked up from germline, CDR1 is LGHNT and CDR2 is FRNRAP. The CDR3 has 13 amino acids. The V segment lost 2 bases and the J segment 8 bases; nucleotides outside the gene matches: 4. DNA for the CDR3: TGTGCTAGTGGTTTGTCGGACAGGGCAGAAGCTTTCTTT. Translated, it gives CASGLSDRAEAFF.

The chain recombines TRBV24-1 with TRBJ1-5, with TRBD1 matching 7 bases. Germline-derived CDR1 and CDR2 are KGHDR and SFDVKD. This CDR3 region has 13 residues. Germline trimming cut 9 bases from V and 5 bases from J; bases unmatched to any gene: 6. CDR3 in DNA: TGTGCCACCCAGGGGGTAATGGATCAGCCCCAGCATTTT. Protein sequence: CATQGVMDQPQHF.

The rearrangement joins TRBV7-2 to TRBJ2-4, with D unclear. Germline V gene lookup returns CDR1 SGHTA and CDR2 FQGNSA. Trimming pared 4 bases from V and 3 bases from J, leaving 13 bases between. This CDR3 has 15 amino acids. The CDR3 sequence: CASSSGSQIKNIQYF. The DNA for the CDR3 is TGTGCCAGCAGCTCTGGGTCACAGATCAAAAACATTCAGTACTTC.

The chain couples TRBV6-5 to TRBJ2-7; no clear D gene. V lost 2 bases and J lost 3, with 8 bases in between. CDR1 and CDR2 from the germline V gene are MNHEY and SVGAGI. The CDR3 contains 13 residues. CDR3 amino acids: CASSYDRLYEQYF. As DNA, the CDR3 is TGTGCCAGCAGTTACGATCGCCTCTACGAGCAGTACTTC.

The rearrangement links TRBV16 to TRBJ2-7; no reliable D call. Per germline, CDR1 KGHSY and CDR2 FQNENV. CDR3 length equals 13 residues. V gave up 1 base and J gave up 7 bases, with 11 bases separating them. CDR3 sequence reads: CASSQLKVGEQYF. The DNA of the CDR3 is TGTGCCAGCAGCCAATTAAAAGTGGGAGAGCAGTACTTC. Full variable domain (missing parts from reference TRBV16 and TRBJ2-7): GEEVAQTPKHLVRGEGQKAKLYCAPIKGHSYVFWYQQVLKNEFKFLISFQNENVFDETGMPKERFSAKCLPNSPCSLEIQATKLEDSAVYFCASSQLKVGEQYFGPGTRLTVT.

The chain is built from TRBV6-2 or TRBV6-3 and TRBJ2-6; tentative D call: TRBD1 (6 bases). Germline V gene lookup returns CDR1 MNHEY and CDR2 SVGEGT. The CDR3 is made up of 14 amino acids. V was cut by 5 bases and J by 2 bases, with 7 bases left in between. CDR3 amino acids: CASSRQAGANVLTF. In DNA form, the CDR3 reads TGTGCCAGCAGTAGACAGGCTGGGGCCAACGTCCTGACTTTC.

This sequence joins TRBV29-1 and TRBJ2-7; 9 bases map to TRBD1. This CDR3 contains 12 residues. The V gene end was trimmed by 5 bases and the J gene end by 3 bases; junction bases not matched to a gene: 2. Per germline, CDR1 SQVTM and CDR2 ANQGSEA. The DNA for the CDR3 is TGCAGCGTTCTGACAGGGGGCTACGAGCAGTACTTC. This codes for CSVLTGGYEQYF.

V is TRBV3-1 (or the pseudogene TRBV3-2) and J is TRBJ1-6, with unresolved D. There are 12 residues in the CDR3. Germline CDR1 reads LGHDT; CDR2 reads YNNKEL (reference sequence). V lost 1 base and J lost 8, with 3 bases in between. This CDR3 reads CASSQVHSPLHF. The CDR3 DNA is TGTGCCAGCAGCCAAGTGCATTCACCCCTCCACTTT.

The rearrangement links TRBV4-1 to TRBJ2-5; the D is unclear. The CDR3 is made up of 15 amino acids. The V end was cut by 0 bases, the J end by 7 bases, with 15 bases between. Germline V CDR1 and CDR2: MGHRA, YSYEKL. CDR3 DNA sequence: TGCGCCAGCAGCCAAGACCGGCAATCGCGCGGGACCCAGTACTTC. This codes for CASSQDRQSRGTQYF.